The clone carrying this TCR beta chain was counted a single time. Full-length variable regions came from constant-region reverse primers plus semi-nested Nested Universal Primer A PCR. TCRdb processed the 5' RACE reads anew with MiXCR; each CDR3 protein has one entry. This table has approximately 40,000 distinct CDR3 sequences, about 30% appearing once. The germline gives CDR1 SGDLS, CDR2 YYNGEE. V was trimmed by 4 bases and J by 2 bases, leaving 12 bases between them. This CDR3 is built from 15 residues. The clonotype originates from a female donor with breast cancer. Sequencing was done on a sample of tumor-infiltrating memory CD4+ T cells sorted from the breast tumor. The sample's subset: memory CD4+ T cells, CD4+CD45RO+CD25-. The chain has TRBV9 and TRBJ2-2, with no clear D. The CDR3 is CASSPTYTNTGELFF. CDR3 in DNA: TGTGCCAGCAGCCCTACTTATACAAACACCGGGGAGCTGTTTTTT.